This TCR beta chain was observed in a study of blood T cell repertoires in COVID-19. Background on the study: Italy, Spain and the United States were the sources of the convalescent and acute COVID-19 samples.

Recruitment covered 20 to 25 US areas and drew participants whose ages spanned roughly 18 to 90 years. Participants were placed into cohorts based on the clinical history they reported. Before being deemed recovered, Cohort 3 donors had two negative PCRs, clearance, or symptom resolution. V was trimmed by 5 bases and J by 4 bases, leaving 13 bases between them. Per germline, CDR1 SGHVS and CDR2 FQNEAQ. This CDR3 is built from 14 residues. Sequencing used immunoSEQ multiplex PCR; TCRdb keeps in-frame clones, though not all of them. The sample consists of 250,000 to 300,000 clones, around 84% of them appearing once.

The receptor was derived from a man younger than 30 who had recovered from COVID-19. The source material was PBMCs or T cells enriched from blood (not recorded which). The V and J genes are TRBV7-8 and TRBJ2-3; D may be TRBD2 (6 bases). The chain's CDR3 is CASSTRLVSDTQYF. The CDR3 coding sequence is TGTGCCAGCAGCACGCGACTAGTTTCAGATACGCAGTATTTT.